This T cell receptor beta chain was found in a study of blood T cell repertoires in COVID-19. For the study at large: The United States, Italy and Spain supplied acute and convalescent COVID-19 samples. Nucleic acid was either cDNA or gDNA, and it came from T cells, B-cell-depleted T cells, or PBMCs.

Original analysis: By means of reference gene primer amplification, nucleated cell counts were estimated. The table came from immunoSEQ multiplex PCR; TCRdb's copy has only in-frame clones and leaves some out. V, J and clone size are those of that table, while D and trimming were read from the DNA. The table includes 130,000 to 150,000 clones, 88% detected once. This CDR3 is built from 16 residues. Germline-derived CDR1 and CDR2 are KGHSH and LQKENI. V dropped 3 bases and J dropped 0; count of bases not matched to a gene: 3. The chain couples TRBV18 to TRBJ2-1; TRBD2 aligns across 9 bases. Sequenced sample: peripheral blood. This clonotype was sampled from a woman in her forties or fifties with acute or convalescent COVID-19. CDR3 coding DNA: TGTGCCAGCTCACCGTTTAGCGGGAGCTCCTACAATGAGCAGTTCTTC. It encodes CASSPFSGSSYNEQFF.